This TCR beta chain derives from a study of glioma-infiltrating T cells after dendritic cell vaccination. Study background: Patients had newly diagnosed or recurrent glioblastoma and received dendritic cell vaccines.

Germline V gene lookup returns CDR1 SGHAT and CDR2 FQNNGV. The CDR3 contains 14 residues. V shed 5 bases and J shed 3 bases, with 10 bases lying between them. Data came from immunoSEQ multiplex PCR; TCRdb stores just in-frame clones and leaves some out. Of more than 60,000 clones listed, 82% were seen once; the top ten hold about 8.9%. This clone was picked up a small number of times. The receptor was derived from a human donor with glioblastoma. This material consisted of blood, taken before dendritic cell vaccination. The chain carries TRBV11-2 and TRBJ1-4, with D unclear. CDR3 region: CASSEAWANEKLFF. In nucleotides, the CDR3 is TGTGCCAGCAGCGAAGCGTGGGCTAATGAAAAACTGTTTTTT.